Sequencing of this T cell receptor (beta chain) was carried out in a study of graft-versus-host responses after intestinal transplantation. Turning to the study itself: Tacrolimus plus steroids were given to all recipients for around three years, preceded by anti-thymocyte globulin induction.

Study-wide results and limits: GvH clones detected in recipient marrow included some appearing first in ileum or blood. Graft-versus-host to host-versus-graft clonal ratios in allografts were high in patients with graft-donor T cell macrochimerism.

Remarks on this clone: Its target is not known.

Clones were read by immunoSEQ multiplex PCR, and TCRdb kept only the in-frame ones, dropping some. The data show about 91,000 clones, 85% to 95% seen once. This clonotype was sampled from a human donor who was the organ donor for an intestinal transplant. The input for sequencing was unstimulated CD4+ T cells sorted from spleen or lymph node cells, taken before transplant.

CDR3 bases: TGCGCCAGCAGCTTGGCCCCGGGGGAAGTCGGTACGCAGTATTTT. It specifies CASSLAPGEVGTQYF. J is TRBJ2-3 and V is TRBV5-1; tentative D call: TRBD2 (6 bases). The CDR3 contains 15 residues. Trimming removed 0 bases from V and 8 bases from J, with 16 bases in between. Germline CDR1 reads SGHRS; CDR2 reads YFSETQ.